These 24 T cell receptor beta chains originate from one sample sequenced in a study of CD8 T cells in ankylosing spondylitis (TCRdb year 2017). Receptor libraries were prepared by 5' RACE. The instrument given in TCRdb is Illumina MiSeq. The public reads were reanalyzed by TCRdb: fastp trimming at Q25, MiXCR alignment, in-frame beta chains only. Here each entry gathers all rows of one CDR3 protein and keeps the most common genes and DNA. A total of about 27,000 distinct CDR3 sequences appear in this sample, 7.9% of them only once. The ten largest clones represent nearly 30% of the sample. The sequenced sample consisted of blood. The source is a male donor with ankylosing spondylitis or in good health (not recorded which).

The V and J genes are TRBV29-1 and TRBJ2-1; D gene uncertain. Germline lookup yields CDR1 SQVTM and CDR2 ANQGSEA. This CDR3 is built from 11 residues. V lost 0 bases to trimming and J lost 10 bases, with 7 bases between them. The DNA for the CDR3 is TGCAGCGTTGAAGATGGGATGGAGCAGTTCTTC. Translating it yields CSVEDGMEQFF.

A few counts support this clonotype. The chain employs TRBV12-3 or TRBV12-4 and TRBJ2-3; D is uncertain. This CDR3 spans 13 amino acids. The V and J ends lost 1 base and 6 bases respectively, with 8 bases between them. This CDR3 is CASSLGAEDTQYF. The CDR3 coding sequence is TGTGCCAGCAGTTTAGGGGCAGAGGATACGCAGTATTTT.

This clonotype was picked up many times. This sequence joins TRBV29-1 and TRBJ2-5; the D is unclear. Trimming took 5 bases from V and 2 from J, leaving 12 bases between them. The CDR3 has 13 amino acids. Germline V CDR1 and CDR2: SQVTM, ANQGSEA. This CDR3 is CSVPRTSQETQYF. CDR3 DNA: TGCAGCGTTCCGAGGACCTCTCAAGAGACCCAGTACTTC.

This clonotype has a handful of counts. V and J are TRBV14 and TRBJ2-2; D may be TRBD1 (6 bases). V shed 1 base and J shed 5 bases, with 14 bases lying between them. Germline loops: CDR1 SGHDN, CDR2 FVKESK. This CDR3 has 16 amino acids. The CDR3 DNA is TGTGCCAGCAGCCAAGGCTGGGGACAACTGACCGGGGAGCTGTTTTTT. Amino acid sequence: CASSQGWGQLTGELFF.

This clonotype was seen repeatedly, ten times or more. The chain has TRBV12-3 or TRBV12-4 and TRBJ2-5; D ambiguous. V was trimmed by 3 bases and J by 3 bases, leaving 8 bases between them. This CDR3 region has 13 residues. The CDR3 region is CASSFEGKETQYF. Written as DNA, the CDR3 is TGTGCCAGCAGTTTTGAAGGGAAAGAGACCCAGTACTTC.

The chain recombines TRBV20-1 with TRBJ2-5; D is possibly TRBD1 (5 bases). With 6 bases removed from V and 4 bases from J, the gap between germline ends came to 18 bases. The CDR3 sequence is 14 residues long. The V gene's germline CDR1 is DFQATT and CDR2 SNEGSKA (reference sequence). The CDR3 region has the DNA TGCAGTGCCTACCCACAGGATCCAGGAGAGACCCAGTACTTC. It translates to CSAYPQDPGETQYF.

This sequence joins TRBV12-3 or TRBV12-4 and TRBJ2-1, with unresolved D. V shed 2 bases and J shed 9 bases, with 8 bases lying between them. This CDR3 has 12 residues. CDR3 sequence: CASSLIPGEQFF. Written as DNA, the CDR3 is TGTGCCAGCAGTTTAATCCCGGGTGAGCAGTTCTTC.

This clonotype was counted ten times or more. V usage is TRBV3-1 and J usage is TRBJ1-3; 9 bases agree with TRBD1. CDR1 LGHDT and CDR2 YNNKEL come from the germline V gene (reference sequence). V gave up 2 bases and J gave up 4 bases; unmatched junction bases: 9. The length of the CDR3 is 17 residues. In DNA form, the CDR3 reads TGTGCCAGCAGCCAACACGGACAGGGGATTGTAGGAAACACCATATATTTT. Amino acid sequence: CASSQHGQGIVGNTIYF.

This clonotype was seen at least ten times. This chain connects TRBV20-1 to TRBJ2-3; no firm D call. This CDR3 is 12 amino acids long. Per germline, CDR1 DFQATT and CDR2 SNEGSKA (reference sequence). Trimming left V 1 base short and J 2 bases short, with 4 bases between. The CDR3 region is CSARGITDTQYF. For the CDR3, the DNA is TGCAGTGCTAGAGGAATCACAGATACGCAGTATTTT.

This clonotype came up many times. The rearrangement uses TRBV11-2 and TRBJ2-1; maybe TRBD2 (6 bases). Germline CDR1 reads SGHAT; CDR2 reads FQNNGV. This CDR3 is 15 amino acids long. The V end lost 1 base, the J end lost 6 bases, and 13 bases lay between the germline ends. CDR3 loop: CASSLGGGISNEQFF. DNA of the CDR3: TGTGCCAGCAGCTTAGGGGGCGGGATAAGCAATGAGCAGTTCTTC. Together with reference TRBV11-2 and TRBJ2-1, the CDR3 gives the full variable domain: EAGVAQSPRYKIIEKRQSVAFWCNPISGHATLYWYQQILGQGPKLLIQFQNNGVVDDSQLPKDRFSAERLKGVDSTLKIQPAKLEDSAVYLCASSLGGGISNEQFFGPGTRLTVL.

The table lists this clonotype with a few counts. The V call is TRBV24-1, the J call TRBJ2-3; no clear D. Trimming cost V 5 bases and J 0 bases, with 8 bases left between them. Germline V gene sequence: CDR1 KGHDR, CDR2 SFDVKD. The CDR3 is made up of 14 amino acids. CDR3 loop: CATSGPPSTDTQYF. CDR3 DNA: TGTGCCACCAGTGGCCCCCCTAGCACAGATACGCAGTATTTT.

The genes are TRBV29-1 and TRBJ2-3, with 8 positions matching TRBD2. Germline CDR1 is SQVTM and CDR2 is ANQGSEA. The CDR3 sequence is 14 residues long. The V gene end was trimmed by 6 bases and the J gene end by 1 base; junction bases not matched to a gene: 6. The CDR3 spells CSVDTSGRTDTQYF. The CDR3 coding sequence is TGCAGCGTGGACACTAGCGGTCGCACAGATACGCAGTATTTT.

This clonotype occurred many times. The CDR3 sequence: CASSQEGSNEQFF. The CDR3 bases are TGTGCCAGCAGCCAAGAAGGCAGCAATGAGCAGTTCTTC. The V gene is TRBV3-1, the J gene TRBJ2-1; D is undetermined. V lost 0 bases and J lost 6, with 6 bases in between. The CDR3 extends over 13 amino acids. CDR1 LGHDT and CDR2 YNNKEL come from the germline V gene (reference sequence).

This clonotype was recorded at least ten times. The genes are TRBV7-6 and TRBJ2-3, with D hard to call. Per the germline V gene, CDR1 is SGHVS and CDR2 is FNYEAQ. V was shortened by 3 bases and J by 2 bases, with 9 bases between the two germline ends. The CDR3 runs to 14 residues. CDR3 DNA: TGTGCCAGCAGCTTGGGCCCCTACACAGATACGCAGTATTTT. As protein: CASSLGPYTDTQYF.

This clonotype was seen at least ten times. The CDR3 bases are TGTGCCAGCAGTTTCCGGGACAGGGGTCCCGGGGGTGATCAGCCCCAGCATTTT. This encodes CASSFRDRGPGGDQPQHF. This chain joins TRBV6-2 or TRBV6-3 and TRBJ1-5, with 10 bases lining up with TRBD1. CDR3 length equals 18 residues. Per the germline V gene, CDR1 is MNHEY and CDR2 is SVGEGT. The ends lost 4 bases at V and 5 bases at J; junction bases unmatched: 14.

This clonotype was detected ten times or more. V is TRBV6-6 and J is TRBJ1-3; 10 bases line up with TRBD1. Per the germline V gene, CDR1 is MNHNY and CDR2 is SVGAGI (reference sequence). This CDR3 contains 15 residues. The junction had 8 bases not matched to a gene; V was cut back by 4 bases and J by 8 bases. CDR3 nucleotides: TGTGCCAGCAGTTCCCAGACAGGGGGCAGAGACACCATATATTTT. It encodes CASSSQTGGRDTIYF.

The CDR3 reads CASSAKRTGGASGELFF. CDR3 in DNA: TGCGCCAGCAGCGCGAAGCGGACAGGGGGCGCCTCCGGGGAGCTGTTTTTT. The rearrangement joins TRBV5-1 to TRBJ2-2; 11 bases are a match to TRBD1. This CDR3 is built from 17 residues. Germline assignment: CDR1 SGHRS and CDR2 YFSETQ. The trim removed 4 bases at V and 6 bases at J, leaving 11 bases unmatched.

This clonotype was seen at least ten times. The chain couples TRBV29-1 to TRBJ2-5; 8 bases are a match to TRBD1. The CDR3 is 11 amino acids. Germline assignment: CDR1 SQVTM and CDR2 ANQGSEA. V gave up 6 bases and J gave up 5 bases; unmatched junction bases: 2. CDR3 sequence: CSVRQGETQYF. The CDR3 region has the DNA TGCAGCGTCCGACAGGGGGAGACCCAGTACTTC.

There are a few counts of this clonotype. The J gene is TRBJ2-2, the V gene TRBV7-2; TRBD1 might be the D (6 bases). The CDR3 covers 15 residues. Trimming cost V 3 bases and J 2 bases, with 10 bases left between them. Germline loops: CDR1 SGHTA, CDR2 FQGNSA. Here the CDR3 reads CASSFDRTNTGELFF. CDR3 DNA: TGTGCCAGCAGCTTCGACAGGACTAACACCGGGGAGCTGTTTTTT.

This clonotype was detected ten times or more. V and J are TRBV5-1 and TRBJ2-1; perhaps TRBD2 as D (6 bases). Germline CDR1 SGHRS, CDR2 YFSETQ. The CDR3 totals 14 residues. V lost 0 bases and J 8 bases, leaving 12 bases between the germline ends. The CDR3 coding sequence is TGCGCCAGCAGCTTGGCGGGAGAGAAGGATGAGCAGTTCTTC. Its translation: CASSLAGEKDEQFF.

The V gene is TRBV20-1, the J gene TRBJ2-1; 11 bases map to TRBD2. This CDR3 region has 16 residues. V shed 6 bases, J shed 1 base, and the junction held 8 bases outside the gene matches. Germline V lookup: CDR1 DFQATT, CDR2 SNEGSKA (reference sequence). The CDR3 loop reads CSARGTSGVSYNEQFF. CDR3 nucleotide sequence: TGCAGTGCCAGGGGGACTAGCGGAGTTTCCTACAATGAGCAGTTCTTC.

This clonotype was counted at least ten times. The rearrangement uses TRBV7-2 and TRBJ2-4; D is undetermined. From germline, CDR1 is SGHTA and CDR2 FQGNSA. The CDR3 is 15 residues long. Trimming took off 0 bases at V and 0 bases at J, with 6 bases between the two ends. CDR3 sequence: CASSLALLAKNIQYF. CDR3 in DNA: TGTGCCAGCAGCTTAGCGTTGTTAGCCAAAAACATTCAGTACTTC.

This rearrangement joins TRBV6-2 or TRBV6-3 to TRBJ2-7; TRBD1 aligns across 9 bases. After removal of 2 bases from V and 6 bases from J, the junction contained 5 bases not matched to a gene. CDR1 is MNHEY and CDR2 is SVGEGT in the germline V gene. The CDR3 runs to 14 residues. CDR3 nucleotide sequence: TGTGCCAGCAGTTACGACCACAGGGGGCGCGAGCAGTACTTC. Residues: CASSYDHRGREQYF.

In DNA, the CDR3 is TGTGCCAGCAGTCCTCAGGGAAATGAGCAGTTCTTC. Its protein is CASSPQGNEQFF. The chain employs TRBV12-3 or TRBV12-4 and TRBJ2-1, with D maybe TRBD1 (5 bases). The ends were cut back, 5 bases at V and 7 bases at J, with 9 bases in the middle. The CDR3 has 12 residues.